The 21 T cell receptor beta chains listed next were all sequenced from one sample in a study of metastatic and nonmetastatic thyroid tumors. TCRdb reprocessed the PCR reads via MiXCR. Here the sample spans approximately 9,900 clones, roughly 11% being singletons. Before thyroid surgery, none of the patients had received any treatment. The sequenced sample consisted of tumor tissue. These receptors all come from a female donor with papillary thyroid cancer or a benign thyroid nodule (not recorded which). Some clones in this sample may be carry-over from other donors' samples.

This clone occurred many times. The chain has TRBV6-1 and TRBJ2-1; 8 nucleotides line up with TRBD1. The CDR3 extends over 16 amino acids. Trimming removed 5 bases from V and 10 bases from J; junction bases left unmatched: 16. CDR1 is MNHNS, CDR2 SASEGT, per germline. CDR3 coding DNA: TGTGCCAGCAGTATTACATCCTGGCAGGGGGCCGGGGAGCAGTTCTTC. Its protein is CASSITSWQGAGEQFF.

By sample fraction, this clone is medium-sized (0.01 to 0.1%). This chain joins TRBV2 and TRBJ2-3, with TRBD2 matching 9 bases. This CDR3 contains 13 residues. The V and J ends lost 7 bases and 4 bases, in that order; junction bases with no gene match: 3. The V gene's germline CDR1 is SNHLY and CDR2 FYNNEI. The CDR3 sequence is CASKGGGADTQYF. CDR3 nucleotide sequence: TGTGCCAGCAAGGGCGGGGGGGCAGATACGCAGTATTTT.

This clone was recorded at least ten times. The rearrangement links TRBV15 to TRBJ1-1; D not resolved. The CDR3 loop spans 14 amino acids. V was shortened by 5 bases and J by 0 bases, with 10 bases between the two germline ends. Germline CDR1 LNHNV, CDR2 YYDKDF (reference sequence). CDR3 sequence: CATSVNGMNTEAFF. The CDR3 DNA reads as TGTGCCACCAGCGTAAACGGGATGAACACTGAAGCTTTCTTT.

This clone was recorded at least ten times. The chain combines TRBV30 with TRBJ1-3; D is possibly TRBD1 (5 bases). There are 14 residues in the CDR3. CDR1 GTSNPN and CDR2 SVGIG come from the germline V gene (reference sequence). Trimming took 1 base from V and 1 from J, leaving 8 bases between them. CDR3 nucleotide sequence: TGTGCCTGGAGTGCAGGGTCGTCTGGAAACACCATATATTTT. Residues: CAWSAGSSGNTIYF.

This clone was picked up many times. V gene TRBV19 combines with J gene TRBJ2-2, with 7 bases matching TRBD2. The CDR3 is made up of 16 amino acids. J was trimmed by 6 bases and V by 7 bases; bases with no gene match: 14. Germline V gene lookup returns CDR1 LNHDA and CDR2 SQIVND (reference sequence). CDR3 DNA sequence: TGTGCCAGTACCTCTAGGGAGGGAGGGCCATCCGGGGAGCTGTTTTTT. It is translated as CASTSREGGPSGELFF. Drawing the rest from reference TRBV19 and TRBJ2-2, the complete variable domain is DGGITQSPKYLFRKEGQNVTLSCEQNLNHDAMYWYRQDPGQGLRLIYYSQIVNDFQKGDIAEGYSVSREKKESFPLTVTSAQKNPTAFYLCASTSREGGPSGELFFGEGSRLTVL.

The sample holds many counts of this clone. Since a much larger clone is just one base distant, this may be a read error. No conserved phenylalanine or tryptophan is present at the end of the CDR3, so a read error is the likely explanation. The chain carries TRBV10-2 and TRBJ1-1; TRBD1 aligns across 7 bases. This CDR3 comprises 16 residues. V shed 8 bases and J 5 bases; nucleotides not matched to a gene: 17. Germline V CDR1 and CDR2: WSHSY, SAAADI. This CDR3 is CASLRRRGQGGTEAFL. CDR3 bases: TGCGCCAGCCTACGCCGACGAGGCCAGGGGGGAACTGAAGCTTTCCTT.

Within the sample, this clone is medium-sized. This chain connects TRBV7-8 to TRBJ1-1, with D uncertain. The CDR3 covers 12 residues. Germline CDR1 reads SGHVS; CDR2 reads FQNEAQ. V dropped 1 base and J dropped 10 bases, with 10 bases sitting between them. CDR3 DNA: TGTGCCAGCAGCTTAGACTTACGCGGAGCTTTCTTT. This sequence encodes CASSLDLRGAFF.

This clone was recorded many times. The chain has TRBV20-1 and TRBJ2-1, with 7 bases lining up with TRBD2. The germline gives CDR1 DFQATT, CDR2 SNEGSKA (reference sequence). Trimming at V came to 8 bases and at J to 7 bases, leaving 14 bases not matched to a gene. The CDR3 consists of 14 residues. As DNA, the CDR3 is TGCAGTTGTTTACGGGACTACCCAAGAAATGAGCAGTTCTTC. Its translation: CSCLRDYPRNEQFF.

This clone was recorded many times. The chain employs TRBV18 and TRBJ1-1, with a possible D match to TRBD1 (5 bases). This CDR3 comprises 15 residues. Germline V gene data show CDR1 as KGHSH and CDR2 as LQKENI. The germline V and J ends were trimmed by 4 bases and 1 base, with 13 bases remaining between them. The CDR3 sequence is CASSRRQTENTEAFF. CDR3 nucleotide sequence: TGTGCCAGCTCACGACGACAGACAGAGAACACTGAAGCTTTCTTT.

In its sample, this clone ranks as medium-sized. The genes are TRBV2 and TRBJ1-2, with 9 bases identical to TRBD1. The CDR3 is made up of 14 amino acids. CDR1 and CDR2 from the germline V gene are SNHLY and FYNNEI. V was clipped by 8 bases and J by 4 bases; unmatched bases: 8. The CDR3: CASADRGEGYGYTF. CDR3 in DNA: TGTGCCAGCGCGGACAGGGGCGAGGGCTATGGCTACACCTTC.

This clone was recorded at least ten times. The chain recombines TRBV20-1 with TRBJ2-1, with D maybe TRBD2 (6 bases). From germline, CDR1 is DFQATT and CDR2 SNEGSKA (reference sequence). Trimming removed 3 bases from V and 8 bases from J, with 11 bases in between. The CDR3 covers 12 residues. CDR3 DNA sequence: TGCAGTGCTAGTCGACTAGTTGATGAGCAGTTCTTC. This codes for CSASRLVDEQFF.

This clone was seen repeatedly, ten times or more. V gene TRBV20-1 combines with J gene TRBJ2-6; D perhaps matches TRBD1 (6 bases). The CDR3 runs 16 residues. The V and J ends lost 6 bases and 4 bases respectively, with 19 bases between them. Per the germline V gene, CDR1 is DFQATT and CDR2 is SNEGSKA (reference sequence). The CDR3 DNA sequence: TGCAGTGCCCCGGGACACCTAAAAGCCGGGGCCAACGTCCTGACTTTC. It specifies CSAPGHLKAGANVLTF.

The sample holds a few counts of this clone. One end of the junction does not line up with germline, which may come from a read error. The CDR3 loop is CASSLQQGKNTEASF. DNA for the CDR3: TGTGCCAGCTCACTACAACAGGGAAAGAACACTGAAGCTTCCTTT. The chain combines TRBV18 with TRBJ1-1; maybe TRBD1 (6 bases). Germline CDR1 KGHSH, CDR2 LQKENI. The CDR3 consists of 15 residues. The full variable domain, with the rest looked up from reference TRBV18 and TRBJ1-1, is NAGVMQNPRHLVRRRGQEARLRCSPMKGHSHVYWYRQLPEEGLKFMVYLQKENIIDESGMPKERFSAEFPKEGPSILRIQQVVRGDSAAYFCASSLQQGKNTEASFGQGTRLTVV.

Many counts were recorded for this clone. Other DNA sequences from this sample encode an identical CDR3 as well. The chain employs TRBV19 and TRBJ1-2; 8 bases align to TRBD1. With V trimmed by 6 bases and J by 5 bases, 5 bases remained unmatched. CDR1 LNHDA and CDR2 SQIVND come from the germline V gene (reference sequence). The CDR3 loop spans 13 amino acids. CDR3 in amino acids: CASRVTGGYGYTF. The CDR3, as DNA: TGTGCCAGTAGGGTTACAGGGGGGTATGGCTACACCTTC.

On this clone itself: The junction does not match germline at one end; this may be a read error. The chain carries TRBV9 and TRBJ1-2, with a possible D match to TRBD1 (5 bases). This CDR3 has 14 residues. Germline V CDR1 and CDR2: SGDLS, YYNGEE. CDR3 bases: TGTGTCAGCATCCCAGGTCCGGGGGAGGGTGGCTACACCTTC. Translation: CVSIPGPGEGGYTF.

This chain uses TRBV6-1 with TRBJ2-7; 14 bases are a match to TRBD2. Per germline, CDR1 MNHNS and CDR2 SASEGT. Losses at the gene ends were 5 bases for V and 9 bases for J; bases not matched to a gene: 12. The CDR3 runs 16 residues. CDR3 in amino acids: CASSPTGTSGSQVQYV. Here the CDR3 DNA reads TGTGCCAGCAGTCCGACCGGGACTAGCGGGAGTCAGGTGCAGTACGTC.

This clone counts as medium-sized. The chain is built from TRBV19 and TRBJ1-1; D unclear. The CDR3 is 14 amino acids. CDR1 and CDR2 from the germline V gene are LNHDA and SQIVND (reference sequence). V was shortened by 1 base and J by 3 bases, with 9 bases between the two germline ends. Written as DNA, the CDR3 is TGTGCCAGTAGTATAGGCCAGACCTACACTGAAGCTTTCTTT. Protein: CASSIGQTYTEAFF.

This clone was recorded at least ten times. V and J are TRBV20-1 and TRBJ2-3; the D call may be TRBD1 or TRBD2 (5 bases each). V lost 4 bases, J lost 7 bases, and 21 bases lay in between. The length of the CDR3 is 15 residues. Germline-derived CDR1 and CDR2 are DFQATT and SNEGSKA (reference sequence). The CDR3 is CSAISRDQRLYTQYF. DNA for the CDR3: TGCAGTGCTATATCCCGGGACCAGCGGTTATATACGCAGTATTTT.

The rearrangement joins TRBV5-1 to TRBJ2-3, with TRBD1 matching 8 bases. The CDR3 spans 14 residues. V shed 6 bases, J shed 1 base, and the junction held 4 bases outside the gene matches. CDR1 and CDR2 from the germline V gene are SGHRS and YFSETQ. The CDR3 DNA reads TGCGCCAGCACCTCGGGACAGGGCACAGATACGCAGTATTTT. This translates into CASTSGQGTDTQYF.

This clone was detected a few times. The chain has TRBV5-4 and TRBJ2-1, with 11 bases lining up with TRBD2. From germline, CDR1 is SGHNT and CDR2 YYREEE (reference sequence). This CDR3 spans 16 amino acids. Trimming took 9 bases from V and 0 from J; bases not matched to a gene: 8. The DNA of the CDR3 is TGTGCCACTACTAGCGGGGGTTTCCGCTCCTACAATGAGCAGTTCTTC. It encodes CATTSGGFRSYNEQFF.

J is TRBJ1-5 and V is TRBV30, with D maybe TRBD1 (6 bases). The V end was cut by 0 bases, the J end by 2 bases, with 11 bases between. This CDR3 has 15 residues. Per the germline V gene, CDR1 is GTSNPN and CDR2 is SVGIG (reference sequence). CDR3 sequence: CAWSVQGLGNQPQHF. CDR3 DNA: TGTGCCTGGAGTGTACAGGGATTGGGCAATCAGCCCCAGCATTTT.